Listed below are T cell receptor beta chains from one sample, sequenced in a study of shared T cell receptors in the human thymus. Clones were read by immunoSEQ multiplex PCR, and TCRdb kept only the in-frame ones, dropping some. Of roughly 500,000 clones in the sample, around 82% are singletons; the top ten hold less than 0.015%. These data were also filed under a second study, of human thymus T cells.

Sequencing was carried out using thymocytes. All receptors come from a boy in the first two years of life with a congenital heart defect. Each CDR3 is given with its conserved first and last residue. D genes are given only for firm matches. A clone size is listed for some rows: how often the clone was seen (once, few, many), or a class if it is expanded.

CDR3 length: 16; V gene: TRBV9; D gene: -; clone size: -; J gene: TRBJ2-2; CDR3 DNA: TGTGCCAGCAGCGTAGAAAGGCGGATGAACACCGGGGAGCTGTTTTTT; CDR3 protein: CASSVERRMNTGELFF
CDR3 length: 16; V gene: TRBV7-2; D gene: TRBD2; clone size: -; J gene: TRBJ2-3; CDR3 DNA: TGTGCCAGCAGCTCCCCTTCCGGAAGCGGGAGAGATACGCAGTATTTT; CDR3 protein: CASSSPSGSGRDTQYF
CDR3 length: 14; V gene: TRBV5-1; D gene: -; clone size: -; J gene: TRBJ1-4; CDR3 DNA: TGCGCCAGCAGCGAGGGACACCTTAATGAAAAACTGTTTTTT; CDR3 protein: CASSEGHLNEKLFF
CDR3 length: 15; V gene: TRBV7-9; D gene: TRBD1; clone size: -; J gene: TRBJ1-5; CDR3 DNA: TGTGCCAGCAGCCGGACAGGGGGCGGCAATCAGCCCCAGCATTTT; CDR3 protein: CASSRTGGGNQPQHF
CDR3 length: 14; V gene: TRBV6-1; D gene: TRBD1; clone size: -; J gene: TRBJ2-7; CDR3 DNA: TGTGCCAGCATTCCGGGACAGGGGGCTAACGAGCAGTACTTC; CDR3 protein: CASIPGQGANEQYF
CDR3 length: 14; V gene: TRBV2; D gene: TRBD1; clone size: -; J gene: TRBJ1-2; CDR3 DNA: TGTGCCAGCAGTGGACAGGGAAGGAACTATGGCTACACCTTC; CDR3 protein: CASSGQGRNYGYTF
CDR3 length: 15; V gene: TRBV4-1; D gene: TRBD2; clone size: few; J gene: TRBJ2-1; CDR3 DNA: TGCGCCAGCAGCCTCTTAGCGGGAGGCCACAATGAGCAGTTCTTC; CDR3 protein: CASSLLAGGHNEQFF
CDR3 length: 17; V gene: TRBV2; D gene: -; clone size: -; J gene: TRBJ2-1; CDR3 DNA: TGTGCCAGCAGTGAAGCCGGCGGCTGGGGGGTTCGGAATGAGCAGTTCTTC; CDR3 protein: CASSEAGGWGVRNEQFF
CDR3 length: 15; V gene: TRBV7-8; D gene: TRBD1; clone size: -; J gene: TRBJ2-5; CDR3 DNA: TGTGCCAGCAGCTTCGGGACAGAGGGGCAAGAGACCCAGTACTTC; CDR3 protein: CASSFGTEGQETQYF
CDR3 length: 12; V gene: TRBV4-2; D gene: -; clone size: -; J gene: TRBJ2-1; CDR3 DNA: TGTGCCAGCAGCCAAATCGGGAATGAGCAGTTCTTC; CDR3 protein: CASSQIGNEQFF
CDR3 length: 15; V gene: TRBV5-1; D gene: -; clone size: -; J gene: TRBJ2-6; CDR3 DNA: TGCGCCAGCAGCTTGGTCCGGGCTGGGGCCAACGTCCTGACTTTC; CDR3 protein: CASSLVRAGANVLTF
CDR3 length: 14; V gene: TRBV5-6; D gene: -; clone size: -; J gene: TRBJ2-3; CDR3 DNA: TGTGCCAGCAGCCCACTAGCACGCACAGATACGCAGTATTTT; CDR3 protein: CASSPLARTDTQYF
CDR3 length: 15; V gene: TRBV11-1; D gene: TRBD2; clone size: -; J gene: TRBJ2-7; CDR3 DNA: TGTGCCAGCAGCTTAGCGGGACTAGCGGGTTACGAGCAGTACTTC; CDR3 protein: CASSLAGLAGYEQYF
CDR3 length: 13; V gene: TRBV7-9; D gene: -; clone size: -; J gene: TRBJ2-1; CDR3 DNA: TGTGCCAGCAGCTTAGGGCACGACAATGAGCAGTTCTTC; CDR3 protein: CASSLGHDNEQFF
CDR3 length: 18; V gene: TRBV28; D gene: -; clone size: -; J gene: TRBJ1-1; CDR3 DNA: TGTGCCAGCAGTTTTGGCACTCCTGGGGGGTATTGGAGCACTGAAGCTTTCTTT; CDR3 protein: CASSFGTPGGYWSTEAFF
CDR3 length: 15; V gene: TRBV4-1; D gene: TRBD1; clone size: -; J gene: TRBJ2-7; CDR3 DNA: TGCGCCAGCAGCCGCCCGGGACAGGAGCTCTACGAGCAGTACTTC; CDR3 protein: CASSRPGQELYEQYF
CDR3 length: 15; V gene: TRBV12-1; D gene: -; clone size: -; J gene: TRBJ2-2; CDR3 DNA: TGTGCCAGCAGCTTCGGGACAGGGAAGACCGGGGAGCTGTTTTTT; CDR3 protein: CASSFGTGKTGELFF